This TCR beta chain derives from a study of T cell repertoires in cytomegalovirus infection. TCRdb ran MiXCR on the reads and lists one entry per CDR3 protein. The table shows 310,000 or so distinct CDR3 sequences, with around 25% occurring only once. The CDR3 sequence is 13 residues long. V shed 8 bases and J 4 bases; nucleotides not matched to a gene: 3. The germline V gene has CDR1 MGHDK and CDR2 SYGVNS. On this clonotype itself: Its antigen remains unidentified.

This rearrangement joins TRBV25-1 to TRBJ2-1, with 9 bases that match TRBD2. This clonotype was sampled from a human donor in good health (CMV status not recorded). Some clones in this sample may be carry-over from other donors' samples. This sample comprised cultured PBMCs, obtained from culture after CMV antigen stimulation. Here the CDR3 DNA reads TGTGCCAGCGCTAGCGGGGTATACAATGAGCAGTTCTTC. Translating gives CASASGVYNEQFF.